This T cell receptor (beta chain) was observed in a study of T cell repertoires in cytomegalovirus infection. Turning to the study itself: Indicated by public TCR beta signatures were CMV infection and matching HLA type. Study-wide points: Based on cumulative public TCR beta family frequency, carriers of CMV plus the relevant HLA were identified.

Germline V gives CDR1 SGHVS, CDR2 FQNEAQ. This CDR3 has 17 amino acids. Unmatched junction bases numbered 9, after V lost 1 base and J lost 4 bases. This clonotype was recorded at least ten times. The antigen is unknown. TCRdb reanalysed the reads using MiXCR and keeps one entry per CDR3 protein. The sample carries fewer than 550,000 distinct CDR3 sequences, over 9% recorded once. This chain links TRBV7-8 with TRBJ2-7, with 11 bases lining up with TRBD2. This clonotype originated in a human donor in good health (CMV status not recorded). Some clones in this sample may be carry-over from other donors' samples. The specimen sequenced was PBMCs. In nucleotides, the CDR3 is TGTGCCAGCAGCTTAGTAGTTAGCGGGAGGGCTCCTTACGAGCAGTACTTC. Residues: CASSLVVSGRAPYEQYF.